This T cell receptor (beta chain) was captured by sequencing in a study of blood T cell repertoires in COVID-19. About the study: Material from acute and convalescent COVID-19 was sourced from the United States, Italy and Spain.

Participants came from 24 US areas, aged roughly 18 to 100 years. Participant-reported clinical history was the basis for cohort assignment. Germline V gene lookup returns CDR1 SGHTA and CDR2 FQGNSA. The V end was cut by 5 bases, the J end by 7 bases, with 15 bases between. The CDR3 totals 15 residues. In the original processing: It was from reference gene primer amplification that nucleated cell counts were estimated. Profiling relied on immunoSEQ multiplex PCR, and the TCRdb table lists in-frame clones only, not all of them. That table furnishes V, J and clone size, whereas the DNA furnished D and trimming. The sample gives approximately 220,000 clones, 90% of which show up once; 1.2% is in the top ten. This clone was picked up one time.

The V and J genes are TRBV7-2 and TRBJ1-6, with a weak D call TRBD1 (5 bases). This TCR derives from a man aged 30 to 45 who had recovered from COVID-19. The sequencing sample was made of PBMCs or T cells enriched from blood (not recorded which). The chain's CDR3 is CASSPDSLKNSPLHF. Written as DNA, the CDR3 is TGTGCCAGCAGCCCAGACAGCCTAAAGAATTCACCCCTCCACTTT. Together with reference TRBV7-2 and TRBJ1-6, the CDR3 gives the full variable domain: GAGVSQSPSNKVTEKGKDVELRCDPISGHTALYWYRQSLGQGLEFLIYFQGNSAPDKSGLPSDRFSAERTGGSVSTLTIQRTQQEDSAVYLCASSPDSLKNSPLHFGNGTRLTVT.